This TCR beta chain was captured in a study of HIV-infected patients and healthy controls. A single record per CDR3 protein comes from TCRdb applying MiXCR to the 5' RACE reads. Of about 64,000 distinct CDR3 sequences detected, roughly 21% appear once; the ten largest clones hold approximately 1.5%. At least ten counts were recorded for this clonotype. With 1 base removed from V and 2 bases from J, the gap between germline ends came to 14 bases. The CDR3 totals 16 residues. Germline CDR1 reads SEHNR; CDR2 reads FQNEAQ (reference sequence). This clonotype originated in a human donor in good health. The chain uses TRBV7-9 and TRBJ2-5; D ambiguous. The sequencing sample was made of CD4+ T cells from blood. The CDR3 sequence is CASSLDTKGQQETQYF. Written as DNA, the CDR3 is TGTGCCAGCAGCTTAGATACAAAAGGGCAGCAAGAGACCCAGTACTTC.